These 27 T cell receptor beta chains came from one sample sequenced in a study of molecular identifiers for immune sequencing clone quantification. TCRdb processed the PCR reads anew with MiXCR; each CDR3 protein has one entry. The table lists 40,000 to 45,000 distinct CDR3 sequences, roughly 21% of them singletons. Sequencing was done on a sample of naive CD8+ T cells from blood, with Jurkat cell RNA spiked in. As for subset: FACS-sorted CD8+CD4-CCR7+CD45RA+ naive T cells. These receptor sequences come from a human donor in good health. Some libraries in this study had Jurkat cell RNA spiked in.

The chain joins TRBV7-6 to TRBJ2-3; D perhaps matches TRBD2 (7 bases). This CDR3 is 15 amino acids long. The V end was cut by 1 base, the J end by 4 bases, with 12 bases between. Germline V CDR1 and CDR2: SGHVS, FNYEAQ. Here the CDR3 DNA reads TGTGCCAGCAGCTTAGGCGGGGGCCTGGCAGATACGCAGTATTTT. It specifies CASSLGGGLADTQYF.

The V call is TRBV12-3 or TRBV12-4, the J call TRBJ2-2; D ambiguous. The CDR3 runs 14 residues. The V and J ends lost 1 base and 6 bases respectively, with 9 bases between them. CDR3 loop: CASSLEAYAGELFF. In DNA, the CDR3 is TGTGCCAGCAGTTTAGAGGCCTACGCCGGGGAGCTGTTTTTT.

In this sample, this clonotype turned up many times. CDR3: CASSLVASDTQYF. CDR3 DNA sequence: TGTGCCAGCAGCTTAGTGGCTTCAGATACGCAGTATTTT. V usage is TRBV11-2 and J usage is TRBJ2-3; D uncertain. The CDR3 extends over 13 amino acids. From germline, CDR1 is SGHAT and CDR2 FQNNGV. Trimming took 1 base from V and 4 from J, leaving 6 bases between them.

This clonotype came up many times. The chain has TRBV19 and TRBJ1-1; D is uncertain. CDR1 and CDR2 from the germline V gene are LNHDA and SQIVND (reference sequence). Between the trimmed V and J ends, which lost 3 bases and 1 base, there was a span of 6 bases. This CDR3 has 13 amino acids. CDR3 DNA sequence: TGTGCCAGTAGTATTAATTGGAACACTGAAGCTTTCTTT. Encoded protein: CASSINWNTEAFF.

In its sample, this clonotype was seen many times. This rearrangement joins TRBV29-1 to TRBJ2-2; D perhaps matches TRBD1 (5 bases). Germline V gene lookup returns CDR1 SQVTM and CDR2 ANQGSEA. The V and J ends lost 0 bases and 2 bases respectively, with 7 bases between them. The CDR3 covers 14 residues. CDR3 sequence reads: CSVEDRANTGELFF. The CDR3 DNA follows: TGCAGCGTTGAAGACAGGGCAAACACCGGGGAGCTGTTTTTT.

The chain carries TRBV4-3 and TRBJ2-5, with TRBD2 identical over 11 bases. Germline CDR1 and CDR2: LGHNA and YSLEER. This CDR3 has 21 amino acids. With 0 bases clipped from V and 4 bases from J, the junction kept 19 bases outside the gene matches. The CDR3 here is CASSQDLGLAAEARGGETQYF. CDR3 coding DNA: TGCGCCAGCAGCCAAGATTTGGGACTAGCGGCCGAGGCCAGGGGAGGAGAGACCCAGTACTTC.

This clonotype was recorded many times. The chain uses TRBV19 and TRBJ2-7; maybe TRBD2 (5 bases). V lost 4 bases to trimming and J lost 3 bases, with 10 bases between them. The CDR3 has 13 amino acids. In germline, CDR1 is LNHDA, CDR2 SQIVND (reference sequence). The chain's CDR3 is CASSNPEGYEQYF. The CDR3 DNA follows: TGTGCCAGTAGTAACCCCGAGGGCTACGAGCAGTACTTC. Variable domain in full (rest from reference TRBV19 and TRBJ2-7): DGGITQSPKYLFRKEGQNVTLSCEQNLNHDAMYWYRQDPGQGLRLIYYSQIVNDFQKGDIAEGYSVSREKKESFPLTVTSAQKNPTAFYLCASSNPEGYEQYFGPGTRLTVT.

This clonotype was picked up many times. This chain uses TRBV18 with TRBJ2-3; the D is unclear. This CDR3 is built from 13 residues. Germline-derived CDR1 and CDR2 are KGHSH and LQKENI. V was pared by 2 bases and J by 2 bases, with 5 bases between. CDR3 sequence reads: CASSPDDTDTQYF. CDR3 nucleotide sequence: TGTGCCAGCTCACCAGATGACACAGATACGCAGTATTTT.

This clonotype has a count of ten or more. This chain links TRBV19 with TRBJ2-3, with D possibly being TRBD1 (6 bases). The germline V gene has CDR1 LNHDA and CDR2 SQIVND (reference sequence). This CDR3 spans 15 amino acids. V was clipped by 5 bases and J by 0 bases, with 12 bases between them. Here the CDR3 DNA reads TGTGCCAGTAGTGGACAGTCACCTAGCACAGATACGCAGTATTTT. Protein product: CASSGQSPSTDTQYF.

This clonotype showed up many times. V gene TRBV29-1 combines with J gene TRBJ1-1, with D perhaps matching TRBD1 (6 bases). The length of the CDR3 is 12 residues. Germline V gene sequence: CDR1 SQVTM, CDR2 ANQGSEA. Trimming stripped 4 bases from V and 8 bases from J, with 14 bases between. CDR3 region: CSVAVGGPEAFF. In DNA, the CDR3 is TGCAGCGTTGCCGTTGGGGGGCCCGAAGCTTTCTTT.

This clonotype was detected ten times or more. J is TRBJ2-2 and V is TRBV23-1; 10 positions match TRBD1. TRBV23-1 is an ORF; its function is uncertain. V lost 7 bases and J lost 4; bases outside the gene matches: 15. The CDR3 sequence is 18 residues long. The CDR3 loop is CASIHTGTGVVCTGELFF. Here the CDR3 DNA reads TGCGCCAGCATACATACCGGGACAGGGGTTGTGTGCACCGGGGAGCTGTTTTTT.

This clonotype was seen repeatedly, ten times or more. CDR3 amino acids: CASSPDGGFEQFF. The CDR3 nucleotides are TGTGCCAGCAGCCCCGACGGGGGGTTTGAGCAGTTCTTC. The J gene is TRBJ2-1, the V gene TRBV11-2, with 7 bases matching TRBD2. J gave up 9 bases and V 5 bases, and 7 bases lay outside the gene matches. Germline CDR1 and CDR2: SGHAT and FQNNGV. There are 13 residues in the CDR3.

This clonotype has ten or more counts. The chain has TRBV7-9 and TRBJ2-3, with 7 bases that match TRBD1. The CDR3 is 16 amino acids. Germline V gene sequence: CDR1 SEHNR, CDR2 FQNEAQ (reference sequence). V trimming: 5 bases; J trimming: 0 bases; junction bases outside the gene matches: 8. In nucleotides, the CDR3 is TGTGCCAGCAGCCCCATCCGGACAGGTAGCACAGATACGCAGTATTTT. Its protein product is CASSPIRTGSTDTQYF.

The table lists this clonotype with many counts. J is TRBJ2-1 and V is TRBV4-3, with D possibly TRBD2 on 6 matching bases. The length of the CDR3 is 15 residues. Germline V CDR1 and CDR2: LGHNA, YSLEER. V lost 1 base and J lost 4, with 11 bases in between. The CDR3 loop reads CASSQGLAAYNEQFF. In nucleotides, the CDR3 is TGCGCCAGCAGCCAAGGGTTAGCGGCGTACAATGAGCAGTTCTTC.

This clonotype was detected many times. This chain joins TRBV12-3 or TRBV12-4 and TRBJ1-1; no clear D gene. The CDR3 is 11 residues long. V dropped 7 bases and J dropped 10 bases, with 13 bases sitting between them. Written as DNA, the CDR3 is TGTGCCAGCACTCAAGGTGTCGGAGCTTTCTTT. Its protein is CASTQGVGAFF.

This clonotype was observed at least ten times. The CDR3 DNA sequence: TGTGCCACCGAACTAGATAGCGGGGGGAAGAACACCGGGGAGCTGTTTTTT. Protein sequence: CATELDSGGKNTGELFF. The chain links TRBV7-9 to TRBJ2-2; 10 positions agree with TRBD2. Germline-derived CDR1 and CDR2 are SEHNR and FQNEAQ (reference sequence). With 10 bases clipped from V and 1 base from J, the junction kept 12 bases outside the gene matches. The CDR3 totals 17 residues.

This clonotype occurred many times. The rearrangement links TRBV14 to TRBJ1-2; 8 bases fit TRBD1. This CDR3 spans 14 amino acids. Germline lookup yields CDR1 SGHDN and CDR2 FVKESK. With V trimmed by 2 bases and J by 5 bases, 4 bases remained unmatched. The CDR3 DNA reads TGTGCCAGCAGCCAACCAGGGGGCATTTATGGCTACACCTTC. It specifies CASSQPGGIYGYTF.

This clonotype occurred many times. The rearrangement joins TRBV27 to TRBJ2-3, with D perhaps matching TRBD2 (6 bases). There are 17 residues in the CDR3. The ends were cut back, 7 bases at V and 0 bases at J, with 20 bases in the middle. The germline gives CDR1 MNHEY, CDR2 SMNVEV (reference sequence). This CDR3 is CASNSALDYSSTDTQYF. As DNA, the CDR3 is TGTGCCAGCAACTCGGCCCTGGACTACTCTAGCACAGATACGCAGTATTTT.

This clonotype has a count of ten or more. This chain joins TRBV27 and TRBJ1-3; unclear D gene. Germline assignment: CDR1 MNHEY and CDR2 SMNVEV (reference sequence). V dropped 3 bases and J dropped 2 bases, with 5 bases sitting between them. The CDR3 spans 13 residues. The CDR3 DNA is TGTGCCAGCAGTTTTGGCGCTGGAAACACCATATATTTT. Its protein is CASSFGAGNTIYF.

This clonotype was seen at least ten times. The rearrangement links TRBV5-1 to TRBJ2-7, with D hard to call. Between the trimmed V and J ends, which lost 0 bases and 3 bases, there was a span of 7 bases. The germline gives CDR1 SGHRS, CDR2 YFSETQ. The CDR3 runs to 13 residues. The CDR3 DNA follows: TGCGCCAGCAGCTTGGCCAGAGACTACGAGCAGTACTTC. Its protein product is CASSLARDYEQYF. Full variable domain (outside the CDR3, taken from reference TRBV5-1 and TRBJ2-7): KAGVTQTPRYLIKTRGQQVTLSCSPISGHRSVSWYQQTPGQGLQFLFEYFSETQRNKGNFPGRFSGRQFSNSRSEMNVSTLELGDSALYLCASSLARDYEQYFGPGTRLTVT.

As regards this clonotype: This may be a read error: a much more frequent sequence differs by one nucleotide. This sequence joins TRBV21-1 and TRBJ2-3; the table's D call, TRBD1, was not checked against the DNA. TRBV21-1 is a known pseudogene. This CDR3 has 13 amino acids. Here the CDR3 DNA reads TGTGCCAGCATTCGGACAAAGCGAGATACGCAGTATTTT. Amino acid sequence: CASIRTKRDTQYF.

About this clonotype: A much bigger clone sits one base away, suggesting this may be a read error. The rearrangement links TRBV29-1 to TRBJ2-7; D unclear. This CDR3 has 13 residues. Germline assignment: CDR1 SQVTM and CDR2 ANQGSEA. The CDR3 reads CGVPDPRSYEQYF. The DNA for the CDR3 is TGCGGCGTTCCTGACCCGAGGAGCTACGAGCAGTACTTC.

The CDR3 sequence is CASSRRYQETQYF. CDR3 DNA sequence: TGTGCCAGCAGTCGACGGTACCAAGAGACCCAGTACTTC. The genes are TRBV5-6 and TRBJ2-5, with D hard to call. The CDR3 spans 13 residues. The V and J ends lost 5 bases and 0 bases respectively, with 8 bases between them. Germline assignment: CDR1 SGHDT and CDR2 YYEEEE.

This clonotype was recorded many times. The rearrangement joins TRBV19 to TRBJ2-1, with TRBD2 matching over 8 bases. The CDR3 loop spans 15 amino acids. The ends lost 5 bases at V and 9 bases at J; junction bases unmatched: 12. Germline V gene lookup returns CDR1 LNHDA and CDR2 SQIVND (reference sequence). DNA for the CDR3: TGTGCCAGTAGTCCTGGGACTAGGGGTTCCGGTGAGCAGTTCTTC. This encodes CASSPGTRGSGEQFF.

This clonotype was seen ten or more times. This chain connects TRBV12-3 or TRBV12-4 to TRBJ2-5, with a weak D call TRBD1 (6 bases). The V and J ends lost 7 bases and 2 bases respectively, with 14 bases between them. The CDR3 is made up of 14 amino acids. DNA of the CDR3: TGTGCCAGCACCCCCGACAGGCTACAAGAGACCCAGTACTTC. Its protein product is CASTPDRLQETQYF.

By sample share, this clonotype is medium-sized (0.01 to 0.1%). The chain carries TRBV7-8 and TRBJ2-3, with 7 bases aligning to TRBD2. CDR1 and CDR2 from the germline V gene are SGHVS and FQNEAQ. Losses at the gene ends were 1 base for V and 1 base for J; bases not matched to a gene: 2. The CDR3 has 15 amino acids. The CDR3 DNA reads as TGTGCCAGCAGCTTAGAGGCGGGGGGCACAGATACGCAGTATTTT. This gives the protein CASSLEAGGTDTQYF.

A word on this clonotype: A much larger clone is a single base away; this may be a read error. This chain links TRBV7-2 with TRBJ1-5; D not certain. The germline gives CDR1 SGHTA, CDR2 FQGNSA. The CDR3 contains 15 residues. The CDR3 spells CAGSLDPRADQPQHF. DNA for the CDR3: TGTGCCGGCAGCTTAGACCCCAGAGCGGATCAGCCCCAGCATTTT.